This TCR beta chain was captured in a study of blood T cell repertoires in COVID-19. Study-level information: Samples of COVID-19 (acute and convalescent) were obtained from the United States, Italy and Spain.

Original methodology: Researchers report that nucleated cell counts were estimated from reference gene primer amplification. Data came from immunoSEQ multiplex PCR; TCRdb stores just in-frame clones and leaves some out. V, J and clone size reflect that table, while D and trimming were determined from the DNA. Of about 220,000 clones listed, more than 80% are singletons. This clone has only a few counts. CDR3 length equals 13 residues. V was trimmed by 5 bases and J by 4 bases, leaving 9 bases between them. CDR1 and CDR2 from the germline V gene are SGHTA and FQGTGA. The TCR was taken from a woman aged 18-29 years in a cohort exposed to, infected with or recovered from COVID-19 (not recorded which). The sequenced sample was PBMCs or T cells enriched from blood (not recorded which). The chain employs TRBV7-3 and TRBJ1-5; no definite D call. The CDR3 reads CASSPDGNQPQHF. In DNA form, the CDR3 reads TGTGCCAGCAGCCCCGACGGGAATCAGCCCCAGCATTTT.